The 14 T cell receptor beta chains in this list originate from one sample, sequenced in a study of cytomegalovirus exposure and HLA in healthy donors (dated by TCRdb to between 2016 and 2019). Receptors were amplified or captured by the immunoSEQ multiplex PCR assay. For the multiplex PCR, a mixture combining 60 forward primers for TCR Vbeta segments and 13 reverse primers for TCR Jbeta segments was used. The immuneACCESS repertoire file appears here via TCRdb, limited to in-frame rearrangements. These files lack a portion of the clones; in checked studies, under half of the deficit traces to unresolved V genes, and the cause of the others is not known. The sample profile shows tens of thousands of clones; roughly 72% of them were found once. The top ten clonotypes cover about 6.2% of the sample. The material sequenced was PBMCs. These receptors all stem from a woman between 45 and 60 years old in good health and CMV-seropositive.

V and J are TRBV5-1 and TRBJ2-3; TRBD1 matches at 7 bases. CDR1 and CDR2 (germline): SGHRS, YFSETQ. This CDR3 region has 16 residues. V was pared by 5 bases and J by 1 base, with 10 bases of the junction left unmatched. The CDR3 protein is CASSRTGEGGTDTQYF. DNA for the CDR3: TGCGCCAGCAGTCGTACAGGGGAAGGTGGCACAGATACGCAGTATTTT.

The chain is built from TRBV13 and TRBJ1-3, with D tentatively TRBD1 (5 bases). V dropped 3 bases and J dropped 0 bases, with 6 bases sitting between them. CDR1 and CDR2 from the germline V gene are PRHDT and FYEKMQ (reference sequence). This CDR3 comprises 14 residues. This CDR3 reads CASSFRVSGNTIYF. The CDR3 bases are TGTGCCAGCAGCTTCAGGGTCTCTGGAAACACCATATATTTT.

The chain combines TRBV5-1 with TRBJ2-1; the D is unclear. The CDR3 has 11 amino acids. The germline CDR1 and CDR2 sequences are SGHRS and YFSETQ. Deletions cut 0 bases from V and 9 bases from J, with 4 bases between. In DNA form, the CDR3 reads TGCGCCAGCAGCTTGGGACTTGAGCAGTTCTTC. Encoded protein: CASSLGLEQFF.

The rearrangement links TRBV7-8 to TRBJ2-7; TRBD2 aligns across 9 bases. The CDR3 spans 14 residues. The germline gives CDR1 SGHVS, CDR2 FQNEAQ. V shed 5 bases, J shed 0 bases, and the junction held 2 bases outside the gene matches. The CDR3 loop is CASSLSGSSYEQYF. The CDR3 DNA reads TGTGCCAGCAGCCTTAGCGGGAGCTCCTACGAGCAGTACTTC. Filled out from reference TRBV7-8 and TRBJ2-7, the complete variable domain reads GAGVSQSPRYKVAKRGQDVALRCDPISGHVSLFWYQQALGQGPEFLTYFQNEAQLDKSGLPSDRFFAERPEGSVSTLKIQRTQQEDSAVYLCASSLSGSSYEQYFGPGTRLTVT.

The J gene is TRBJ2-7, the V gene TRBV19; maybe TRBD2 (5 bases). This CDR3 is 12 amino acids long. Germline V CDR1 and CDR2: LNHDA, SQIVND (reference sequence). With 5 bases removed from V and 9 bases from J, the gap between germline ends came to 14 bases. This CDR3 is CASSADGGWQYF. CDR3 bases: TGTGCCAGTAGTGCGGACGGAGGTTGGCAGTACTTC.

This chain uses TRBV5-1 with TRBJ1-4, with a weak D call TRBD1 (6 bases). The CDR3 length is 14 residues. V lost 4 bases and J 12 bases, leaving 19 bases between the germline ends. Germline V CDR1 and CDR2: SGHRS, YFSETQ. The CDR3 reads CASSPTGLEGELFF. The DNA for the CDR3 is TGCGCCAGCAGCCCCACAGGGTTGGAAGGGGAACTGTTTTTT.

This chain links TRBV30 with TRBJ1-5, with unresolved D. CDR3 length: 14 amino acids. Germline V lookup: CDR1 GTSNPN, CDR2 SVGIG (reference sequence). The V gene lost 0 bases and the J gene lost 3 bases, with 9 bases spanning the gap. CDR3 protein: CAWSVQSLNQPQHF. The CDR3, as DNA: TGTGCCTGGAGTGTACAGAGCCTCAATCAGCCCCAGCATTTT. Full variable domain (remainder filled in from reference TRBV30 and TRBJ1-5): SQTIHQWPATLVQPVGSPLSLECTVEGTSNPNLYWYRQAAGRGLQLLFYSVGIGQISSEVPQNLSASRPQDRQFILSSKKLLLSDSGFYLCAWSVQSLNQPQHFGDGTRLSIL.

J is TRBJ2-7 and V is TRBV11-3; possibly TRBD1 for D (6 bases). Trimming shortened V by 0 bases and J by 3 bases, and 9 bases separated the two germline ends. Germline V gene lookup returns CDR1 SGHNT and CDR2 YENEEA. This CDR3 comprises 14 residues. The CDR3 region has the DNA TGTGCCAGCAGCTTAGATGTAGGGGGCTACGAGCAGTACTTC. Translating gives CASSLDVGGYEQYF.

Comments on this clone: Distinct nucleotide sequences in the sample also encode this CDR3. The chain employs TRBV6-5 and TRBJ1-5; D is ambiguous. V gave up 7 bases and J gave up 1 base, with 11 bases separating them. Germline V CDR1 and CDR2: MNHEY, SVGAGI. The CDR3 has 14 amino acids. The CDR3 sequence: CASTPPGSNQPQHF. The CDR3 coding sequence is TGTGCCAGCACCCCTCCGGGAAGCAATCAGCCCCAGCATTTT.

V usage is TRBV11-3 and J usage is TRBJ2-7, with a tentative D call TRBD1 (6 bases). The CDR3 length is 13 residues. Germline V gene data show CDR1 as SGHNT and CDR2 as YENEEA. Trimming stripped 4 bases from V and 5 bases from J, with 12 bases between. CDR3 bases: TGTGCCAGCAGCTCCCGGGACATTGACGAGCAGTACTTC. Its translation is CASSSRDIDEQYF.

The V call is TRBV7-9, the J call TRBJ2-7; TRBD2 matches at 11 bases. Looked up from germline, CDR1 is SEHNR and CDR2 is FQNEAQ (reference sequence). CDR3 size: 15 residues. After removal of 5 bases from V and 3 bases from J, the junction contained 6 bases not matched to a gene. CDR3 residues: CASSPWTSGFYEQYF. The CDR3 region has the DNA TGTGCCAGCAGCCCCTGGACTAGCGGGTTCTACGAGCAGTACTTC.

In nucleotides, the CDR3 is TGTGCCAGCCTGACGGGTGCCGGCGAGCAGTACTTC. Translated: CASLTGAGEQYF. The chain joins TRBV6-5 to TRBJ2-7, with D hard to call. The V gene's germline CDR1 is MNHEY and CDR2 SVGAGI. The CDR3 consists of 12 residues. The V end was cut by 8 bases, the J end by 6 bases, with 14 bases between.

This clone was observed a single time. The rearrangement uses TRBV9 and TRBJ1-1; 7 nucleotides agree with TRBD1. The CDR3 loop spans 15 amino acids. Germline V CDR1 and CDR2: SGDLS, YYNGEE. With 3 bases clipped from V and 3 bases from J, the junction kept 8 bases outside the gene matches. CDR3 nucleotides: TGTGCCAGCAGCGGACGGGACAGTCCTCACACTGAAGCTTTCTTT. Its translation: CASSGRDSPHTEAFF.

The chain is built from TRBV5-1 and TRBJ2-1; 13 bases are shared with TRBD2. The CDR3 sequence is 13 residues long. Germline-derived CDR1 and CDR2 are SGHRS and YFSETQ. V trimming: 7 bases; J trimming: 7 bases; junction bases outside the gene matches: 2. The CDR3 nucleotides are TGCGCCAGCGGACTAGCGGGAGTGAATGAGCAGTTCTTC. Translating gives CASGLAGVNEQFF.